The 11 T cell receptor beta chains presented below share a single source sample, sequenced in a study of STAT5B mutations in CD4+ large granular lymphocyte leukemia. Sequencing used immunoSEQ multiplex PCR; TCRdb keeps in-frame clones, though not all of them. Among about 30,000 clones listed, 65% to 80% were seen once. The sequenced material came from CD4+ T cells from blood buffy coats. These TCRs come from a human donor in good health.

The genes are TRBV9 and TRBJ2-1; TRBD2 matches 7 bases. The ends lost 7 bases at V and 7 bases at J; junction bases unmatched: 5. Germline-derived CDR1 and CDR2 are SGDLS and YYNGEE. CDR3 length equals 12 residues. The CDR3 DNA is TGTGCCAGCTCTAGCGGTCGAAATGAGCAGTTCTTC. It encodes CASSSGRNEQFF.

This chain connects TRBV6-5 to TRBJ2-2; no firm D call. The CDR3 consists of 16 residues. CDR1 and CDR2 from the germline V gene are MNHEY and SVGAGI. V lost 0 bases, J lost 6 bases, and 14 bases lay in between. This CDR3 is CASSYSSFSRPGELFF. The CDR3 nucleotides read TGTGCCAGCAGTTACTCGAGTTTCTCGCGTCCCGGGGAGCTGTTTTTT.

Only one count was recorded for this clone. V gene TRBV19 combines with J gene TRBJ1-5; maybe TRBD1 (6 bases). The CDR3 is 15 amino acids. Between the trimmed V and J ends, which lost 3 bases and 3 bases, there was a span of 12 bases. Germline V gives CDR1 LNHDA, CDR2 SQIVND (reference sequence). CDR3 amino acids: CASSIDRPFNQPQHF. DNA of the CDR3: TGTGCCAGTAGTATTGACAGGCCCTTCAATCAGCCCCAGCATTTT.

The chain combines TRBV7-9 with TRBJ1-3; the match to TRBD1 covers 8 bases. Looked up from germline, CDR1 is SEHNR and CDR2 is FQNEAQ (reference sequence). Losses at the gene ends were 4 bases for V and 0 bases for J; bases not matched to a gene: 5. The CDR3 length is 16 residues. The CDR3 is CASSWDRSFSGNTIYF. The CDR3 nucleotides are TGTGCCAGCAGCTGGGACAGGTCTTTCTCTGGAAACACCATATATTTT.

This sequence joins TRBV19 and TRBJ2-2; D uncertain. In germline, CDR1 is LNHDA, CDR2 SQIVND (reference sequence). V was pared by 3 bases and J by 0 bases, with 11 bases between. The CDR3 length is 16 residues. CDR3: CASSIGWGSNTGELFF. The CDR3, as DNA: TGTGCCAGTAGTATCGGTTGGGGATCGAACACCGGGGAGCTGTTTTTT.

This clone was observed a handful of times. V usage is TRBV10-3 and J usage is TRBJ2-1; no clear D. Germline V gives CDR1 ENHRY, CDR2 SYGVKD. This CDR3 has 13 amino acids. V gave up 6 bases and J gave up 2 bases, with 8 bases separating them. The chain's CDR3 is CAIRGITYNEQFF. DNA for the CDR3: TGTGCCATCAGAGGAATTACCTACAATGAGCAGTTCTTC.

The chain links TRBV5-4 to TRBJ2-1; the D gene could be TRBD1 or TRBD2 (7 bases each). Trimming pared 5 bases from V and 6 bases from J, leaving 21 bases between. This CDR3 contains 16 residues. From germline, CDR1 is SGHNT and CDR2 YYREEE (reference sequence). The CDR3 region has the DNA TGTGCCAGCAGGGGGGGAGGGGACAGTCCTAGCAATGAGCAGTTCTTC. Protein product: CASRGGGDSPSNEQFF.

The genes are TRBV19 and TRBJ2-5, with D tentatively TRBD1 (5 bases). Germline V gives CDR1 LNHDA, CDR2 SQIVND (reference sequence). The germline V and J ends were trimmed by 11 bases and 1 base, with 11 bases remaining between them. The CDR3 loop spans 12 amino acids. This CDR3 reads CAAGWAQETQYF. CDR3 DNA: TGTGCCGCAGGGTGGGCCCAAGAGACCCAGTACTTC.

The genes are TRBV6-6 and TRBJ1-6, with 8 bases lining up with TRBD1. The ends lost 5 bases at V and 15 bases at J; junction bases unmatched: 3. This CDR3 comprises 11 residues. Germline assignment: CDR1 MNHNY and CDR2 SVGAGI (reference sequence). CDR3 bases: TGTGCCAGCAGTCTCGGACAGGGCCTCCACTTT. Encoded protein: CASSLGQGLHF.

V is TRBV28 and J is TRBJ2-7; D is undetermined. V gave up 5 bases and J gave up 6 bases, with 8 bases separating them. The CDR3 spans 11 residues. Germline lookup yields CDR1 MDHEN and CDR2 SYDVKM. CDR3 in DNA: TGTGCCAGCAGTCTAACTACCGAGCAGTACTTC. Encoded protein: CASSLTTEQYF.

This chain links TRBV7-2 with TRBJ2-2; 7 positions agree with TRBD2. Per germline, CDR1 SGHTA and CDR2 FQGNSA. This CDR3 is 15 amino acids long. Trimming at V came to 1 base and at J to 7 bases, leaving 6 bases not matched to a gene. The CDR3 reads CASSLVAGEVGELFF. For the CDR3, the DNA is TGTGCCAGCAGCTTAGTTGCGGGAGAGGTCGGGGAGCTGTTTTTT.